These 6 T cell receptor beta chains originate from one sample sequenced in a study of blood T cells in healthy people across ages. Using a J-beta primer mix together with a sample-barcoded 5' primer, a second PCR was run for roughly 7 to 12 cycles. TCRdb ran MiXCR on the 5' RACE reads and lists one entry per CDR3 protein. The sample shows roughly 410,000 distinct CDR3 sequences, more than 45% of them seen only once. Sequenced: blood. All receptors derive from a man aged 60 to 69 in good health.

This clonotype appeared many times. Here the CDR3 DNA reads TGCAGCGCCTTGGGGGGGGTAGAGACCCAGTACTTC. Its translation is CSALGGVETQYF. The chain recombines TRBV29-1 with TRBJ2-5; 7 bases match TRBD2. The CDR3 is 12 amino acids. The germline V gene has CDR1 SQVTM and CDR2 ANQGSEA. V trimming: 7 bases; J trimming: 4 bases; junction bases outside the gene matches: 6.

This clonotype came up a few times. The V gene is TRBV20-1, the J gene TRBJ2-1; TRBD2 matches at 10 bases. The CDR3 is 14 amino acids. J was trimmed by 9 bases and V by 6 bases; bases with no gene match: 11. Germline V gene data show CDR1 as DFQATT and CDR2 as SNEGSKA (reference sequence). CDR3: CSAPAQRGGGEQFF. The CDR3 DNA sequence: TGCAGTGCCCCTGCCCAGCGGGGGGGTGGTGAGCAGTTCTTC.

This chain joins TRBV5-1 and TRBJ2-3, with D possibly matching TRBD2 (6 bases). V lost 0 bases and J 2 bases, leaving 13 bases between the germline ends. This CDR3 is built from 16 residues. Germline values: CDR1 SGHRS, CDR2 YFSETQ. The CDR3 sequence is CASSLGPAGPTDTQYF. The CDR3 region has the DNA TGCGCCAGCAGCTTGGGCCCAGCGGGCCCCACAGATACGCAGTATTTT.

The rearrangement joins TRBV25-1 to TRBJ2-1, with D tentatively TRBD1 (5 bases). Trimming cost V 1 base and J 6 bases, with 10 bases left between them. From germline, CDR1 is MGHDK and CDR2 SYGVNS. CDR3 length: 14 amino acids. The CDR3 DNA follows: TGTGCCAGCAGTGAATCGGCAGGGTTCAATGAGCAGTTCTTC. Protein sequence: CASSESAGFNEQFF.

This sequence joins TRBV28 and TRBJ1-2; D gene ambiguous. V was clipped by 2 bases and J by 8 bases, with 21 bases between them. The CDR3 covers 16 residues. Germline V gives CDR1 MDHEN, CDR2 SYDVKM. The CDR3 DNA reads TGTGCCAGCAGTTTAAGCGCCGAGACTCTCTCCGGGGGCTACACCTTC. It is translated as CASSLSAETLSGGYTF.

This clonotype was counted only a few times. The CDR3 nucleotides read TGTGCCAGCAGCTCCCAGGGCTCCTATGGCTACACCTTC. Translating it yields CASSSQGSYGYTF. The V call is TRBV5-6, the J call TRBJ1-2, with a possible D match to TRBD1 (5 bases). With 3 bases removed from V and 4 bases from J, the gap between germline ends came to 10 bases. This CDR3 comprises 13 residues. Germline V gene lookup returns CDR1 SGHDT and CDR2 YYEEEE. Complete variable domain (other parts from reference TRBV5-6 and TRBJ1-2): DAGVTQSPTHLIKTRGQQVTLRCSPKSGHDTVSWYQQALGQGPQFIFQYYEEEERQRGNFPDRFSGHQFPNYSSELNVNALLLGDSALYLCASSSQGSYGYTFGSGTRLTVV.